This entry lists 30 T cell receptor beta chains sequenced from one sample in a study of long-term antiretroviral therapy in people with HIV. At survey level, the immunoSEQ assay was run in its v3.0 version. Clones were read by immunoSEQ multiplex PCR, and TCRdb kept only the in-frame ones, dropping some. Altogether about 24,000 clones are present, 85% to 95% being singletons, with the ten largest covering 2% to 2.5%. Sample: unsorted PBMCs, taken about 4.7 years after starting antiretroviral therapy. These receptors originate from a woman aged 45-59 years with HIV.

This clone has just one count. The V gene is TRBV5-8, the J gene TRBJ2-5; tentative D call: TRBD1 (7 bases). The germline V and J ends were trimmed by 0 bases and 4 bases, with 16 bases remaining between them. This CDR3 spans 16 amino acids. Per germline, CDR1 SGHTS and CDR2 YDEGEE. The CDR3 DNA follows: TGTGCCAGCAGCTTGGCCGGGACAGCGGGCCCAGAGACCCAGTACTTC. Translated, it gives CASSLAGTAGPETQYF.

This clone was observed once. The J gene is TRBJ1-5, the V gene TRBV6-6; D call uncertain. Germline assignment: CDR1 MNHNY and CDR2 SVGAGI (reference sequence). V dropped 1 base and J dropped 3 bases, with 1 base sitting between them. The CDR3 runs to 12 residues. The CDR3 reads CASSYFNQPQHF. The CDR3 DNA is TGTGCCAGCAGTTACTTCAATCAGCCCCAGCATTTT.

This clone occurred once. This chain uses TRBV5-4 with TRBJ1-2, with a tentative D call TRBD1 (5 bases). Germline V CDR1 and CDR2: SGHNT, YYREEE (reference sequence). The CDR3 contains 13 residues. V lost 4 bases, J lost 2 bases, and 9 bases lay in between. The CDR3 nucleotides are TGTGCCAGCAGCCCGCAGGGAAACTATGGCTACACCTTC. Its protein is CASSPQGNYGYTF. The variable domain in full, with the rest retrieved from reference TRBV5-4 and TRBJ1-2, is ETGVTQSPTHLIKTRGQQVTLRCSSQSGHNTVSWYQQALGQGPQFIFQYYREEENGRGNFPPRFSGLQFPNYSSELNVNALELDDSALYLCASSPQGNYGYTFGSGTRLTVV.

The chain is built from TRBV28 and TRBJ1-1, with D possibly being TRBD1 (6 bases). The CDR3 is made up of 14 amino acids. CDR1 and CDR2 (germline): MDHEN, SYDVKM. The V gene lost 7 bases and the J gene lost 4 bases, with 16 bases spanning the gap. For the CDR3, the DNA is TGTGCCAGCACCAGTGGAGGGGGAAGCACTGAAGCTTTCTTT. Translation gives CASTSGGGSTEAFF.

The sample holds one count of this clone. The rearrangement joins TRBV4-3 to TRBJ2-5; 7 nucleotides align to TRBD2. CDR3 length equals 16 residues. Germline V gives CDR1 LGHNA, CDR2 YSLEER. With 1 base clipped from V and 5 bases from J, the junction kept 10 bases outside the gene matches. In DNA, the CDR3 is TGCGCCAGCAGCCAAGGGGCTACCGGGAGGTGGGAGACCCAGTACTTC. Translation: CASSQGATGRWETQYF.

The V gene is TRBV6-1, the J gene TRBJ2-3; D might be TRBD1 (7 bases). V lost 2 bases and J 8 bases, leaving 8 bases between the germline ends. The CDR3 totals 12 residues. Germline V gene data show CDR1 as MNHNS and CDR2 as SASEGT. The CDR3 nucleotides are TGTGCCAGCAGTGAACAGGGGGGTACGCAGTATTTT. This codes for CASSEQGGTQYF.

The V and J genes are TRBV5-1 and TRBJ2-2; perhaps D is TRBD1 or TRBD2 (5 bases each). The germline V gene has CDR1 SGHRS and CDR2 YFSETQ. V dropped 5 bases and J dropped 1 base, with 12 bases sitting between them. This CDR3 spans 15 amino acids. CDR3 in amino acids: CASSPGTENTGELFF. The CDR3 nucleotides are TGCGCCAGCAGTCCCGGGACGGAGAACACCGGGGAGCTGTTTTTT.

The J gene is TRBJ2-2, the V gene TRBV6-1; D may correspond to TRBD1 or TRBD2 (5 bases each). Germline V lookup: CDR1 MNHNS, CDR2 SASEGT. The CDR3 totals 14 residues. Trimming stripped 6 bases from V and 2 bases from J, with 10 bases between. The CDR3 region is CASSTGDNTGELFF. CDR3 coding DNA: TGTGCCAGCAGCACCGGGGACAACACCGGGGAGCTGTTTTTT.

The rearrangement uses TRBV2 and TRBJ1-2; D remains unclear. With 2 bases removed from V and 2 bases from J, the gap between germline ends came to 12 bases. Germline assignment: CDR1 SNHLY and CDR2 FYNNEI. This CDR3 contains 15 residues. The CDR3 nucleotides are TGTGCCAGCAGTGAATCGGGCACTCTGAACTATGGCTACACCTTC. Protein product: CASSESGTLNYGYTF.

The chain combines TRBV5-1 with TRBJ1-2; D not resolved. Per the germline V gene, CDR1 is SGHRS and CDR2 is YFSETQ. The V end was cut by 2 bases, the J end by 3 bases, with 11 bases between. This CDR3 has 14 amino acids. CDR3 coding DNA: TGCGCCAGCAGCTTTTCTCCCTCGGACTATGGCTACACCTTC. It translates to CASSFSPSDYGYTF.

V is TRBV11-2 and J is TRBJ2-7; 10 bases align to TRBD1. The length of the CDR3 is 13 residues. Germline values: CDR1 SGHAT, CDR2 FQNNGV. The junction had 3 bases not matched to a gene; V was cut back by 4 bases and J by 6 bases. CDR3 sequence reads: CASSWRDRGEQYF. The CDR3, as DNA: TGTGCCAGCAGCTGGCGGGACAGGGGCGAGCAGTACTTC.

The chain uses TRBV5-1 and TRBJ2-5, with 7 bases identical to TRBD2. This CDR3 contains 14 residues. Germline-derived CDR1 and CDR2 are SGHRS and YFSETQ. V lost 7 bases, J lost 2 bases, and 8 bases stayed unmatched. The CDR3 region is CASFIPGLQETQYF. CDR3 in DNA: TGCGCCAGCTTTATCCCGGGACTACAAGAGACCCAGTACTTC.

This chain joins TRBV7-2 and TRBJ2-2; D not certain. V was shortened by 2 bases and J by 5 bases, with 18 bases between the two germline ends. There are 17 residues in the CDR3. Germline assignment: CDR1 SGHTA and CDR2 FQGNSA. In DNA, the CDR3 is TGTGCCAGCAGCTTAAGATTCTCGCTTCCACTAACCGGGGAGCTGTTTTTT. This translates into CASSLRFSLPLTGELFF. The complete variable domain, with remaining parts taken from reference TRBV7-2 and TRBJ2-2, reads GAGVSQSPSNKVTEKGKDVELRCDPISGHTALYWYRQSLGQGLEFLIYFQGNSAPDKSGLPSDRFSAERTGGSVSTLTIQRTQQEDSAVYLCASSLRFSLPLTGELFFGEGSRLTVL.

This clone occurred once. The CDR3, as DNA: TGTGCCAGCAGTGAGGCAGTTCTCGGGAACACTGAAGCTTTCTTT. Translated: CASSEAVLGNTEAFF. The V gene is TRBV25-1, the J gene TRBJ1-1; D is undetermined. Trimming removed 3 bases at V and 1 base at J, with 12 bases between. The CDR3 has 15 residues. Germline CDR1 reads MGHDK; CDR2 reads SYGVNS.

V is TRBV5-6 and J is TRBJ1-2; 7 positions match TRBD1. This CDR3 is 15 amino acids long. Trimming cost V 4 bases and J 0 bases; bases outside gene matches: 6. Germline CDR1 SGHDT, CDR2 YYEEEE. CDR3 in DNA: TGTGCCAGCAGCCGGACAGGAGCCTCTAACTATGGCTACACCTTC. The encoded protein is CASSRTGASNYGYTF.

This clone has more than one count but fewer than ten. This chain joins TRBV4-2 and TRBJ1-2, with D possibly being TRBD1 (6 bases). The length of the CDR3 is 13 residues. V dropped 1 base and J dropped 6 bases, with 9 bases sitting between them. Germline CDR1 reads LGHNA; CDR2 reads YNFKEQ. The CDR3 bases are TGTGCCAGCAGCCAAGGCAGGGGCGATGGCTACACCTTC. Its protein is CASSQGRGDGYTF.

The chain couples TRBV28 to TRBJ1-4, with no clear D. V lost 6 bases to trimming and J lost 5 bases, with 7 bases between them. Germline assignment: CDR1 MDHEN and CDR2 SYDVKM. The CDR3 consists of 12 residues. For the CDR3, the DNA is TGTGCCAGCAGGGTGTTAAATGAAAAACTGTTTTTT. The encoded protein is CASRVLNEKLFF.

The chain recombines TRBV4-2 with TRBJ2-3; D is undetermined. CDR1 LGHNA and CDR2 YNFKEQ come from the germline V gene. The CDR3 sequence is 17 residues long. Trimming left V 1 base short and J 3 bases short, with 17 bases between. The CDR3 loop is CASSQVSMGELTDTQYF. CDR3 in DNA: TGTGCCAGCAGCCAAGTTAGTATGGGCGAACTGACAGATACGCAGTATTTT.

CDR3: CASSFGGLARTYEQYF. The CDR3 DNA is TGTGCCAGCAGCTTCGGAGGACTAGCGAGAACCTACGAGCAGTACTTC. The J gene is TRBJ2-7, the V gene TRBV7-8, with 9 bases lining up with TRBD2. The ends lost 3 bases at V and 2 bases at J; junction bases unmatched: 8. Germline assignment: CDR1 SGHVS and CDR2 FQNEAQ. The CDR3 is made up of 16 amino acids.

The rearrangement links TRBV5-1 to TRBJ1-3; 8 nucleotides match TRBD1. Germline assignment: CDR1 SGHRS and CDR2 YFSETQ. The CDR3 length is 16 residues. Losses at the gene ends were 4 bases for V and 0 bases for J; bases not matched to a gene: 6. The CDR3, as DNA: TGCGCCAGCAGCAGGCTGGACAGGGACTCTGGAAACACCATATATTTT. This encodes CASSRLDRDSGNTIYF.

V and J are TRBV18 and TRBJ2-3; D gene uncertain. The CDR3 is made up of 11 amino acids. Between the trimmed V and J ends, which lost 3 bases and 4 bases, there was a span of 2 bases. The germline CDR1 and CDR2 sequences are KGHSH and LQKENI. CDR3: CASSPSDTQYF. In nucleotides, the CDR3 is TGTGCCAGCTCACCTTCAGATACGCAGTATTTT. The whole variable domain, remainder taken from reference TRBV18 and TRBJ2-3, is NAGVMQNPRHLVRRRGQEARLRCSPMKGHSHVYWYRQLPEEGLKFMVYLQKENIIDESGMPKERFSAEFPKEGPSILRIQQVVRGDSAAYFCASSPSDTQYFGPGTRLTVL.

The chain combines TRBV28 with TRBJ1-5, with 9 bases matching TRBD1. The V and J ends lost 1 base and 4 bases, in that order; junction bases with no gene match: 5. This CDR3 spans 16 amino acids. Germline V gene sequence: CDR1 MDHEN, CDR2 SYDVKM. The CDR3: CASSLFEGTGNQPQHF. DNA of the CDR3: TGTGCCAGCAGTTTATTTGAAGGGACAGGGAATCAGCCCCAGCATTTT.

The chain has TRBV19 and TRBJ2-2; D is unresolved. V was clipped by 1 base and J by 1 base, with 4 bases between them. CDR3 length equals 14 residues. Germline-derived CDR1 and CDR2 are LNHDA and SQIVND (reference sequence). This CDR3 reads CASSIGWNTGELFF. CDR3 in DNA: TGTGCCAGTAGTATAGGTTGGAACACCGGGGAGCTGTTTTTT.

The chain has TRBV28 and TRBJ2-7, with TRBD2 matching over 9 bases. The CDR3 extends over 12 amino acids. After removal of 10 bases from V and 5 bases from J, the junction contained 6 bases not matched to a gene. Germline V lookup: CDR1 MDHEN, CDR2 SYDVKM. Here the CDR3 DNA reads TGTGCCACCGGGACTAGCTTCCACGAGCAGTACTTC. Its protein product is CATGTSFHEQYF.

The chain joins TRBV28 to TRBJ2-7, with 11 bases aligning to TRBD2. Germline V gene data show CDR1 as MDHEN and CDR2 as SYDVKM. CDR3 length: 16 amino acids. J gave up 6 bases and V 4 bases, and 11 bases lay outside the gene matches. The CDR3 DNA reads TGTGCCAGCAGTTCCCACACTAGCGGGAGTTCGGGCGAGCAGTACTTC. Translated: CASSSHTSGSSGEQYF.

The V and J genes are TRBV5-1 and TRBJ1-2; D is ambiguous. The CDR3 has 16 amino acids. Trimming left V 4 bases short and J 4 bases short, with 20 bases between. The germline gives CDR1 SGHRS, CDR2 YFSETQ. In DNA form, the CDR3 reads TGCGCCAGCAGCCTCCCAGATATCTATGCGGGCTATGGCTACACCTTC. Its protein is CASSLPDIYAGYGYTF.

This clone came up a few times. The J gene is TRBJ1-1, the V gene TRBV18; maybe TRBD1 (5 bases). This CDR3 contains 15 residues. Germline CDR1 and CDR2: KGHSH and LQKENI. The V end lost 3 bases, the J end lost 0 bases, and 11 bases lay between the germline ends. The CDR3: CASSPTALMNTEAFF. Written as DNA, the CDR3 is TGTGCCAGCTCACCGACAGCTTTGATGAACACTGAAGCTTTCTTT.

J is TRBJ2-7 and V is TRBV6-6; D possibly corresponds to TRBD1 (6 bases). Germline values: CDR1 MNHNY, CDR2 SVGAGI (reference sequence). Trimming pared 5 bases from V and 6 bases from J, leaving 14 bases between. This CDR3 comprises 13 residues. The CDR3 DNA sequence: TGTGCCAGCAGTCCCCGGGACACCTCCGAGCAGTACTTC. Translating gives CASSPRDTSEQYF.

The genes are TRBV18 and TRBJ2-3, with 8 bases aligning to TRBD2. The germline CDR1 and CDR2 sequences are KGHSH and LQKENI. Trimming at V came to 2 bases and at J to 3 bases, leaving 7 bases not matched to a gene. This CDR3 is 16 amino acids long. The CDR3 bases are TGTGCCAGCTCACCAGAGAGAGTAGCGGGGACAGATACGCAGTATTTT. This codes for CASSPERVAGTDTQYF.

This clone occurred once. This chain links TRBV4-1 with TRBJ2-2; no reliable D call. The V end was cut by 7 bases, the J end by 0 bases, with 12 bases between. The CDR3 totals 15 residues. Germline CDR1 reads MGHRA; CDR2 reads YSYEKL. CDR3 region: CASTTAYPNTGELFF. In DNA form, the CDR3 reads TGCGCCAGCACCACAGCCTATCCGAACACCGGGGAGCTGTTTTTT.